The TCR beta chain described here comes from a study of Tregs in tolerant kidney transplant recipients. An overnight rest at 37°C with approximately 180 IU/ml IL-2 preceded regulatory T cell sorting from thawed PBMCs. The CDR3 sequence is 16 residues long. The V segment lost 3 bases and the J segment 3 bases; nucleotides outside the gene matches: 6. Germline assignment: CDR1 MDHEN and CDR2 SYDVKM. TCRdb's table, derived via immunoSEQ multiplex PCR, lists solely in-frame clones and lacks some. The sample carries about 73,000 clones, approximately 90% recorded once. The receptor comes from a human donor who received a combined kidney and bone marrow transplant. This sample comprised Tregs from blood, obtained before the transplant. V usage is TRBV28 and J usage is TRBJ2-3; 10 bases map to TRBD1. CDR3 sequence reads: CASSFSRTGGTDTQYF. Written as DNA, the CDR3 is TGTGCCAGCAGTTTTTCGAGGACAGGGGGGACAGATACGCAGTATTTT.